Only one count was recorded for the clone carrying this T cell receptor beta chain. Its target is not known. With V trimmed by 8 bases and J by 2 bases, 12 bases remained unmatched. CDR3 length equals 16 residues. Germline CDR1 reads MDHEN; CDR2 reads SYDVKM. For the donor in question, CMV serostatus went unrecorded. The source of the sample is a study of cytomegalovirus exposure and HLA in healthy donors. General observations from the study: Productive status was seen about 87% or about 30% of the time for most TCR beta V segments in an earlier analysis. Sequencing depth across donors, presence/absence analyses assumed, was roughly uniform.

Use of 60 Vbeta and 13 Jbeta primers characterized the PCR. Here immunoSEQ multiplex PCR was the method, and the copy in TCRdb shows in-frame clones only, minus some. This table holds about 68,000 clones, about 81% found once. The chain combines TRBV28 with TRBJ2-3; 8 bases align to TRBD2. Material for sequencing was PBMCs. The clonotype was recovered from a human donor in good health. As DNA, the CDR3 is TGTGCCAGCCAAGACGAGCGGGGGCTAAACACAGATACGCAGTATTTT. Amino acid sequence: CASQDERGLNTDTQYF.